Presented here are 7 T cell receptor beta chains from one specimen sequenced in a study of blood T cell repertoires in COVID-19. Only in-frame clones appear in the TCRdb table, and some are missing; sequencing was by immunoSEQ multiplex PCR. Seen here are around 240,000 clones, approximately 85% observed once, and the top ten hold 1.5% to 2%. Sequenced input: PBMCs or T cells enriched from blood (not recorded which). The receptors shown here come from a woman aged 45-65 years who had recovered from COVID-19.

This clone was seen more than once but under ten times. CDR3 coding DNA: TGTGCCAGCAGCAAAGGGACAGGGGGACTAACCTACGAGCAGTACTTC. The encoded protein is CASSKGTGGLTYEQYF. The chain employs TRBV9 and TRBJ2-7, with 11 bases aligning to TRBD1. Germline CDR1 reads SGDLS; CDR2 reads YYNGEE. V dropped 4 bases and J dropped 2; count of bases not matched to a gene: 8. This CDR3 region has 16 residues. The entire variable domain, with the rest obtained from reference TRBV9 and TRBJ2-7, is as follows: DSGVTQTPKHLITATGQRVTLRCSPRSGDLSVYWYQQSLDQGLQFLIQYYNGEERAKGNILERFSAQQFPDLHSELNLSSLELGDSALYFCASSKGTGGLTYEQYFGPGTRLTVT.

The chain has TRBV6-5 and TRBJ1-2; D perhaps matches TRBD1 (5 bases). Trimming shortened V by 2 bases and J by 4 bases, and 11 bases separated the two germline ends. The CDR3 is 14 amino acids. The germline CDR1 and CDR2 sequences are MNHEY and SVGAGI. The CDR3 protein is CASSYRGESYGYTF. The CDR3 DNA follows: TGTGCCAGCAGTTACAGGGGTGAAAGCTATGGCTACACCTTC.

This clone was recorded once. The V and J genes are TRBV2 and TRBJ2-7; D unresolved. Germline CDR1 and CDR2: SNHLY and FYNNEI. V dropped 4 bases and J dropped 7 bases, with 17 bases sitting between them. This CDR3 has 14 amino acids. The CDR3 coding sequence is TGTGCCAGCAGTGTTGAACTATCCCTCTATGAGCAGTACTTC. This gives the protein CASSVELSLYEQYF.

This clone has a single count. The chain combines TRBV30 with TRBJ2-5, with a tentative D call TRBD1 (5 bases). Germline V gene lookup returns CDR1 GTSNPN and CDR2 SVGIG (reference sequence). Trimming removed 3 bases from V and 2 bases from J, with 16 bases in between. The CDR3 length is 15 residues. The CDR3: CAWSLGALPQETQYF. The DNA of the CDR3 is TGTGCCTGGAGCTTAGGGGCCCTACCACAAGAGACCCAGTACTTC.

The table lists this clone with a few counts. V usage is TRBV19 and J usage is TRBJ2-7; 11 bases match TRBD2. Germline CDR1 is LNHDA and CDR2 is SQIVND (reference sequence). V gave up 5 bases and J gave up 4 bases; unmatched junction bases: 7. The CDR3 is made up of 15 amino acids. CDR3 sequence reads: CASSATSGSRYEQYF. The CDR3 nucleotides are TGTGCCAGTAGTGCCACTAGCGGGAGCCGGTACGAGCAGTACTTC.

The chain joins TRBV9 to TRBJ2-1, with 14 bases aligning to TRBD2. V shed 3 bases and J 7 bases; nucleotides not matched to a gene: 6. Germline CDR1 reads SGDLS; CDR2 reads YYNGEE. The CDR3 covers 16 residues. Here the CDR3 reads CASSGGGLAGDNEQFF. The CDR3 nucleotides are TGTGCCAGCAGCGGAGGGGGACTAGCGGGAGATAATGAGCAGTTCTTC. The full variable domain, rest sourced from reference TRBV9 and TRBJ2-1, is DSGVTQTPKHLITATGQRVTLRCSPRSGDLSVYWYQQSLDQGLQFLIQYYNGEERAKGNILERFSAQQFPDLHSELNLSSLELGDSALYFCASSGGGLAGDNEQFFGPGTRLTVL.

The chain is built from TRBV4-1 and TRBJ2-1; D remains ambiguous. Germline lookup yields CDR1 MGHRA and CDR2 YSYEKL. The V and J ends lost 2 bases and 9 bases respectively, with 23 bases between them. The CDR3 extends over 17 amino acids. Here the CDR3 DNA reads TGCGCCAGCAGCCAATTTCCGGGTAGTGTTTATCCGCCTGAGCAGTTCTTC. It translates to CASSQFPGSVYPPEQFF.